Below, 5 T cell receptor beta chains from the same sample are listed, as sequenced in a study of T cell responses to AZD1222 COVID-19 vaccine. The assay was immunoSEQ multiplex PCR, and TCRdb's table has in-frame clones only and misses some. The sample yields about 160,000 clones, about 90% seen once. Sequences were derived from peripheral blood, sampled on day 0 of MenACWY control vaccination. The origin of the receptors is an adult in good health.

In the case of this clone: Mismatch with germline at one junction end may stem from a read error. V is TRBV5-8 and J is TRBJ1-2, with a tentative D call TRBD1 (6 bases). This CDR3 comprises 15 residues. CDR1 and CDR2 (germline): SGHTS, YDEGEE. CDR3 amino acids: CASSLDLDRFYGYTF. The CDR3 coding sequence is TGTGCCAGCAGCTTGGACTTGGACAGATTCTATGGTTACACCTTC.

A single count supports this clone. The rearrangement links TRBV19 to TRBJ2-7; 13 nucleotides agree with TRBD2. This CDR3 comprises 16 residues. The J segment lost 1 base and the V segment lost 7 bases, leaving 7 bases of the junction unmatched. Germline V gene sequence: CDR1 LNHDA, CDR2 SQIVND (reference sequence). This chain's CDR3 is CASTTRLAGGSYEQYF. In DNA, the CDR3 is TGTGCCAGTACCACACGACTAGCGGGGGGATCCTACGAGCAGTACTTC.

The chain has TRBV7-6 and TRBJ1-2; a weak D match, TRBD1 (6 bases). The CDR3 extends over 15 amino acids. Looked up from germline, CDR1 is SGHVS and CDR2 is FNYEAQ. With 1 base removed from V and 4 bases from J, the gap between germline ends came to 13 bases. The CDR3, as DNA: TGTGCCAGCAGCTTAGGGTCCAGGGGAAGCTATGGCTACACCTTC. Its protein is CASSLGSRGSYGYTF.

This chain joins TRBV28 and TRBJ1-1; tentative D call: TRBD1 (5 bases). CDR1 and CDR2 (germline): MDHEN, SYDVKM. The CDR3 contains 14 residues. Deletions cut 7 bases from V and 0 bases from J, with 12 bases between. The CDR3 nucleotides are TGTGCCAGCAAAGGCAGGGTCATGAACACTGAAGCTTTCTTT. This sequence encodes CASKGRVMNTEAFF.

V is TRBV28 and J is TRBJ1-3, with TRBD1 identical over 9 bases. Germline CDR1 reads MDHEN; CDR2 reads SYDVKM. With V trimmed by 4 bases and J by 0 bases, 4 bases remained unmatched. The CDR3 has 16 amino acids. Written as DNA, the CDR3 is TGTGCCAGCAGTTATAACAGGGGGCCCTCTGGAAACACCATATATTTT. This sequence encodes CASSYNRGPSGNTIYF.